The rows below give T cell receptor beta chains drawn from one sample of a study of response to subunit inactivated influenza vaccine. TCRdb called the RT-PCR reads again in MiXCR, with one record for every CDR3 protein. The sample comprises over 650,000 distinct CDR3 sequences, 18% of which are singletons, and 11% rests with the top ten. This specimen was PBMCs from blood, taken 5 days after vaccination. Receptors originate from a man aged 45-65 years who received an inactivated influenza vaccine. The CDR3 runs from the conserved cysteine through the conserved F or W. Fields, in order: J gene, CDR3 length, V gene, CDR3 protein.

>TRBJ1-5|16|TRBV12-3/TRBV12-4
CASSLGQTYSNQPQHF
>TRBJ2-7|14|TRBV15
CATSRVGYNYEQYF
>TRBJ2-7|14|TRBV5-1
CASSGQGSSYEQYF
>TRBJ2-2|13|TRBV4-2
CASSRGDTGELFF
>TRBJ2-7|13|TRBV6-6
CASRGGGDGEQYF
>TRBJ2-7|13|TRBV20-1
CSARDTGSYEQYF
>TRBJ2-7|10|TRBV20-1
CSAPGREQYF
>TRBJ1-1|14|TRBV7-2
CASSLVGLGTEPFF
>TRBJ2-1|16|TRBV5-1
CASSLYRTSAYNEQFF
>TRBJ2-7|15|TRBV4-2
CASSQETRGSYEQYF
>TRBJ1-2|17|TRBV28
CASATQIGTEVNYGYTF
>TRBJ2-3|14|TRBV5-5
CASSLRQDTDTQYF
>TRBJ2-3|16|TRBV19
CASSALAGSFTDTQYF
>TRBJ1-6|18|TRBV12-3/TRBV12-4
CASSPRSLGRTYNSPLHF
>TRBJ2-1|16|TRBV5-1
CASSFGSGSSYNEQFF
>TRBJ2-1|18|TRBV12-3/TRBV12-4
CASSSVGPGQGIYNEQFF
>TRBJ2-1|15|TRBV10-3
CAISDVAGGGNEQFF
>TRBJ2-7|8|TRBV7-9
CASSPDYF
>TRBJ2-5|15|TRBV2
CASSDNRLTQETQYF
>TRBJ2-3|18|TRBV11-2
CASSLDRASGIQPDTQYF
>TRBJ2-5|17|TRBV7-9
CASSPGTSGGHQETQYF
>TRBJ2-7|14|TRBV7-9
CASTHRAEIYEQYF
>TRBJ2-3|16|TRBV20-1
CSARDAGQGVTDTQYF
>TRBJ2-5|13|TRBV7-2
CASSGGISETQYF
>TRBJ2-1|14|TRBV10-3
CAISDPTGFNEQFF
>TRBJ2-2|12|TRBV12-3/TRBV12-4
CASSLNAGELFF
>TRBJ2-5|14|TRBV6-2/TRBV6-3
CASSYIRGRETQYF
>TRBJ1-1|12|TRBV5-4
CASSSTGTGAFF
>TRBJ2-7|16|TRBV20-1
CSARVGQGALAYEQYF
>TRBJ2-6|13|TRBV10-3
CASRGPGANVLTF
>TRBJ1-6|15|TRBV7-9
CASSSESVRDSPLHF
>TRBJ2-5|13|TRBV12-3/TRBV12-4
CASSPGRAETQYF
>TRBJ2-3|17|TRBV27
CASSLFPSGGPTDTQYF
>TRBJ2-1|15|TRBV11-2
CASRFALSSYNEQFF
>TRBJ2-2|16|TRBV5-1
CASSTTAGGISGELFF
>TRBJ2-5|15|TRBV5-1
CASNYRGFSQETQYF
>TRBJ2-3|16|TRBV27
CASSQVAGGPADTQYF
>TRBJ1-1|12|TRBV29-1
CSVVGGAAEAFF
>TRBJ2-7|13|TRBV20-1
CSAKGQGVNEQYF
>TRBJ2-7|12|TRBV12-3/TRBV12-4
CASSRGRDEQYF